This paragraph covers one T cell receptor beta chain sequence. Antigen unknown. Per germline, CDR1 SQVTM and CDR2 ANQGSEA. The CDR3 has 13 residues. The V end was cut by 3 bases, the J end by 1 base, with 9 bases between. The data were taken from a study of T cells in localized non-small cell lung cancer. Study results and limitations: Elevated circulating T cell density in blood was associated with longer overall survival. Clonality peaked in uninvolved adjacent lung rather than tumor. Median detection of top 100 tumor clones in adjacent lung was 57 clones.

This table comes from immunoSEQ multiplex PCR, and its TCRdb copy is limited to in-frame clones, with some not included. The sample consists of tens of thousands of clones, about 80% of them appearing once. This rearrangement joins TRBV29-1 to TRBJ2-5; D uncertain. Material: PBMCs, obtained before any cancer treatment. The TCR sequence derives from a man between 40 and 69 years old with stage II lung adenocarcinoma. The CDR3, as DNA: TGCAGCGTTGACGTACAGATCCAAGAGACCCAGTACTTC. Translation gives CSVDVQIQETQYF.